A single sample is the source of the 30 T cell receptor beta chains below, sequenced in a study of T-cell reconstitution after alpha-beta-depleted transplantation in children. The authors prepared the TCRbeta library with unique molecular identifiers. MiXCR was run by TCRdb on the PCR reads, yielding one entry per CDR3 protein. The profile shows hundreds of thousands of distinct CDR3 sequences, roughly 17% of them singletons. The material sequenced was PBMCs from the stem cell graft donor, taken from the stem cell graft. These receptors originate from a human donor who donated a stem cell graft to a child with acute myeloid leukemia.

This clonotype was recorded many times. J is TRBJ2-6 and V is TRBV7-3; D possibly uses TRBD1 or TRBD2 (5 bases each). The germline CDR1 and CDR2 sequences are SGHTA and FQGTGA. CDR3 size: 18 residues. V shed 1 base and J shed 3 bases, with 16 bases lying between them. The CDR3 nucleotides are TGTGCCAGCAGCTTAAGCTTGCGAGGGGTCGGTGGGGCCAACGTCCTGACTTTC. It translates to CASSLSLRGVGGANVLTF.

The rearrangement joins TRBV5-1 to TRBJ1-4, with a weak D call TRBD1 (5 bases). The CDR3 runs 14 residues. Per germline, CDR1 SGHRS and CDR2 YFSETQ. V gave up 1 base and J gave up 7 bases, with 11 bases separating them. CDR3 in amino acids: CASSLTGSGEKLFF. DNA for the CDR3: TGCGCCAGCAGCTTGACAGGCAGCGGTGAAAAACTGTTTTTT.

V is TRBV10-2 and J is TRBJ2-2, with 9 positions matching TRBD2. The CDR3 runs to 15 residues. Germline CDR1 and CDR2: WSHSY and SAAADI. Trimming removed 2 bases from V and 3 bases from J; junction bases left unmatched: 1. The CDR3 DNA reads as TGCGCCAGCAGTGAGGCGGGGGGGGACACCGGGGAGCTGTTTTTT. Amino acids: CASSEAGGDTGELFF.

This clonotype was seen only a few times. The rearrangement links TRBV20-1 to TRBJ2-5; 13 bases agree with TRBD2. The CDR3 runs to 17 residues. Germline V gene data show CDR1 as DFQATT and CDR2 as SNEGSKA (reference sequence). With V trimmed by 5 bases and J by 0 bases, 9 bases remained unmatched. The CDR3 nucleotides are TGCAGTGCTCGAGGACTAGCGGGGGCAGCCGACCAAGAGACCCAGTACTTC. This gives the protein CSARGLAGAADQETQYF.

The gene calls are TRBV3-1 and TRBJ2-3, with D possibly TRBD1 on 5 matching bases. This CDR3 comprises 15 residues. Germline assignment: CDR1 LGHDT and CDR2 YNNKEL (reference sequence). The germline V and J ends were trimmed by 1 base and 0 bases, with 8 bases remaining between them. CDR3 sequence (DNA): TGTGCCAGCAGCCAAGCCAGGGCGAGCACAGATACGCAGTATTTT. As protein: CASSQARASTDTQYF.

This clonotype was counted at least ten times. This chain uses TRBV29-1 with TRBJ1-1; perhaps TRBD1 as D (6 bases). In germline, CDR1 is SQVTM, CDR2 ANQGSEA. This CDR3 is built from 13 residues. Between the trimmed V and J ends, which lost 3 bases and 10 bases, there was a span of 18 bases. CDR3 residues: CSVEVGQRQIAFF. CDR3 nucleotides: TGCAGCGTTGAGGTTGGACAGCGACAAATAGCTTTCTTT.

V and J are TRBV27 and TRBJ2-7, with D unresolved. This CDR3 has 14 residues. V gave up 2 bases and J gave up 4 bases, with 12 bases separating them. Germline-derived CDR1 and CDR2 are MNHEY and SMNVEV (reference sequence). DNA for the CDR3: TGTGCCAGCAGTTTAAAGTCCGGCAGTTACGAGCAGTACTTC. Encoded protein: CASSLKSGSYEQYF.

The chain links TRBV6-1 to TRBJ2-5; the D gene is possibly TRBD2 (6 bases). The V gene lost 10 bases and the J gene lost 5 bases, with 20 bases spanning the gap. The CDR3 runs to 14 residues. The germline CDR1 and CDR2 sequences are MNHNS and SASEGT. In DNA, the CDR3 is TGTGCCACCGGGACTCTCCGCCACCGGGAGACCCAGTACTTC. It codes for CATGTLRHRETQYF.

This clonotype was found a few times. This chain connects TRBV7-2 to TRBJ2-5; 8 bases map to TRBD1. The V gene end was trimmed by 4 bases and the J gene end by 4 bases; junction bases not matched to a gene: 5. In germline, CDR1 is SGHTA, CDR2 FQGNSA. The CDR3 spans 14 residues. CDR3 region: CASSSGQDGETQYF. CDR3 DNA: TGTGCCAGCAGCTCGGGACAGGATGGAGAGACCCAGTACTTC.

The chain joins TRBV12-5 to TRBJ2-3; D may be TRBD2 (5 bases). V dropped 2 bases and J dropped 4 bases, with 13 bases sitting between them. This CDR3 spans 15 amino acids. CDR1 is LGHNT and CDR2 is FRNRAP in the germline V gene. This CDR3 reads CASGLKLGAADTQYF. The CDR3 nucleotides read TGTGCTAGTGGTTTGAAACTAGGAGCGGCAGATACGCAGTATTTT.

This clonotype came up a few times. The CDR3: CSAPPPILAGVSSYNEQFF. DNA for the CDR3: TGCAGTGCCCCTCCCCCGATCCTAGCGGGGGTTTCTTCCTACAATGAGCAGTTCTTC. This chain connects TRBV20-1 to TRBJ2-1; 10 nucleotides agree with TRBD2. The germline gives CDR1 DFQATT, CDR2 SNEGSKA (reference sequence). This CDR3 is built from 19 residues. J gave up 1 base and V 6 bases, and 18 bases lay outside the gene matches.

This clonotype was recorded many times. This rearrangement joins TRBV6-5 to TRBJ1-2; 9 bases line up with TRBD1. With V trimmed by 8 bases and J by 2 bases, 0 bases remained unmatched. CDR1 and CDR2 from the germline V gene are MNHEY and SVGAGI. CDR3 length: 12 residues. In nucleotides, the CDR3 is TGTGCCAGCGGACAGGGGAACTATGGCTACACCTTC. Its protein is CASGQGNYGYTF.

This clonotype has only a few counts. This CDR3 reads CASSLEGGGKLFF. As DNA, the CDR3 is TGCGCCAGCAGCTTGGAAGGGGGGGGGAAACTGTTTTTT. J is TRBJ1-4 and V is TRBV5-1, with D tentatively TRBD1 (6 bases). The CDR3 has 13 residues. Between the trimmed V and J ends, which lost 0 bases and 11 bases, there was a span of 11 bases. Germline values: CDR1 SGHRS, CDR2 YFSETQ.

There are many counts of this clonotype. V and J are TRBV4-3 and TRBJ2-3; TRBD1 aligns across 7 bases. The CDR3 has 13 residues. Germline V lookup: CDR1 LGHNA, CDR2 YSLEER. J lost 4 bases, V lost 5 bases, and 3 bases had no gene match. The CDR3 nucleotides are TGCGCCAGCAGCAGGGGGCTCCCAGATACGCAGTATTTT. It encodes CASSRGLPDTQYF.

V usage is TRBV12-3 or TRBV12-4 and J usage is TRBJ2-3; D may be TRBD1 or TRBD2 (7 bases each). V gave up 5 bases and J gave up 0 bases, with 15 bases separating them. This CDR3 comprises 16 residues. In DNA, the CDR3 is TGTGCCAGCAGTGGTAACAGGGGAGGGAGCACAGATACGCAGTATTTT. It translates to CASSGNRGGSTDTQYF.

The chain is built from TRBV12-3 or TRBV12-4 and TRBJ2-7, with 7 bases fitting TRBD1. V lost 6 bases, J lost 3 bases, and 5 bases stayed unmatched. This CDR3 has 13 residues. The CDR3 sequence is CASRGDSRYEQYF. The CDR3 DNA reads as TGTGCCAGCAGGGGGGACAGTCGCTACGAGCAGTACTTC.

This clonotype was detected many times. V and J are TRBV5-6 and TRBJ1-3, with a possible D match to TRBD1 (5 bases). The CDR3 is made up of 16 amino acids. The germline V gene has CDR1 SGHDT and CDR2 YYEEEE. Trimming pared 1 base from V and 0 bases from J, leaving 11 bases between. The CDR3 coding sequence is TGTGCCAGCAGCTTGCCCGGGACCATCTCTGGAAACACCATATATTTT. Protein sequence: CASSLPGTISGNTIYF.

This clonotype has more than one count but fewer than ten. In DNA form, the CDR3 reads TGCAGCGCCCCCACAGGGTTCTTCAATCAGCCCCAGCATTTT. Translated: CSAPTGFFNQPQHF. The chain carries TRBV29-1 and TRBJ1-5, with D perhaps TRBD1 (6 bases). Germline-derived CDR1 and CDR2 are SQVTM and ANQGSEA. The CDR3 runs to 14 residues. The V and J ends lost 7 bases and 3 bases respectively, with 16 bases between them.

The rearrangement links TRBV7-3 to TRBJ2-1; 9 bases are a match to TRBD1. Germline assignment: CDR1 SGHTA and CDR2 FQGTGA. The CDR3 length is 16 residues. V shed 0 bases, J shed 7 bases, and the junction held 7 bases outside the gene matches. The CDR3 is CASSLTNRDRVNEQFF. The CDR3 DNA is TGTGCCAGCAGCTTAACGAACCGGGACAGGGTAAATGAGCAGTTCTTC.

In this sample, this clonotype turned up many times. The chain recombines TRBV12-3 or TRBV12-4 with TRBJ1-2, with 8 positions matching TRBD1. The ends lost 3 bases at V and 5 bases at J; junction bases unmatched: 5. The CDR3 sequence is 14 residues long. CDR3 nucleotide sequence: TGTGCCAGCAGTTTCAGGACAGGGTCTTATGGCTACACCTTC. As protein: CASSFRTGSYGYTF.

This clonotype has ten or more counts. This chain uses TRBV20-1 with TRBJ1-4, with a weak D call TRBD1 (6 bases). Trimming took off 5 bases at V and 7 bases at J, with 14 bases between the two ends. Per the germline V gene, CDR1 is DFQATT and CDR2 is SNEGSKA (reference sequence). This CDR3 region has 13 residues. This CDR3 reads CSAATGQFEKLFF. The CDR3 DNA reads TGCAGTGCTGCTACAGGGCAGTTTGAAAAACTGTTTTTT.

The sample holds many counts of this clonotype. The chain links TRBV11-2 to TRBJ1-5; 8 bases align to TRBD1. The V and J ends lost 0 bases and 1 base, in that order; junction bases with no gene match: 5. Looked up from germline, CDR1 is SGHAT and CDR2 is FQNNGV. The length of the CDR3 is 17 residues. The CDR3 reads CASSLEVRGLSNQPQHF. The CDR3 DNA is TGTGCCAGCAGCTTAGAGGTCAGGGGGCTGAGCAATCAGCCCCAGCATTTT.

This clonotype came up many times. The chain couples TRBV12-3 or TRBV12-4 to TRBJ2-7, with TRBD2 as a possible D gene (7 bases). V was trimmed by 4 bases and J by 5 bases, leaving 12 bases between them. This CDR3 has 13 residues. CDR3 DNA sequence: TGTGCCAGCAGTTATGGGGGGGCCCACGAGCAGTACTTC. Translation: CASSYGGAHEQYF.

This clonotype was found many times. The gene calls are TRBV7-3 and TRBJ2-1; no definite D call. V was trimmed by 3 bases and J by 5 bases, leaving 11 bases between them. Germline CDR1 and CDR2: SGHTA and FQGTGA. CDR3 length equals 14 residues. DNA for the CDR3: TGTGCCAGCAGCTTGTCAGGCCTCGACAATGAGCAGTTCTTC. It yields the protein CASSLSGLDNEQFF.

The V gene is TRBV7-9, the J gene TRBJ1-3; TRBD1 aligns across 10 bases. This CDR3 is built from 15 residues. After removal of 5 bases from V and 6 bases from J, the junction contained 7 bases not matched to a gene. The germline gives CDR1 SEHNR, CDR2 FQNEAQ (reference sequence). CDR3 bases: TGTGCCAGCAGCCTCGGACAGGGGGTGGCAAACACCATATATTTT. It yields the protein CASSLGQGVANTIYF.

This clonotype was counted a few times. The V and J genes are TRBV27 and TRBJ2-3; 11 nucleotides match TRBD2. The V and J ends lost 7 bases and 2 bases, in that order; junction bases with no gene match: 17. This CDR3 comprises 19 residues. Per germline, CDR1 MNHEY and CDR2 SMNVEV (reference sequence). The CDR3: CASTRVTSGGAYHTDTQYF. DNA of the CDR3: TGTGCCAGCACCAGGGTCACTAGCGGGGGTGCTTATCACACAGATACGCAGTATTTT.

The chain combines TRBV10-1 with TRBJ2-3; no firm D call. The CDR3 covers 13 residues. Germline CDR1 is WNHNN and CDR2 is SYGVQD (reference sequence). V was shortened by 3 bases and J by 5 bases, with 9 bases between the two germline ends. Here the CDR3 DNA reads TGCGCCAGCAGTGAATCAGGCGTAGATACGCAGTATTTT. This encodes CASSESGVDTQYF.

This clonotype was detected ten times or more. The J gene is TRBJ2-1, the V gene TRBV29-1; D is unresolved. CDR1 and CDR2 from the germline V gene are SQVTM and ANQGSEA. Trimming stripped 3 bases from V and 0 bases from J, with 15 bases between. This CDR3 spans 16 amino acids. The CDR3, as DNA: TGCAGCGTTGAGCCCGAGAGGCCTAGCTCCTACAATGAGCAGTTCTTC. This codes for CSVEPERPSSYNEQFF.

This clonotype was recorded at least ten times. The CDR3 DNA reads as TGTGCCAGCAGCCCGGTAGGGGGCGAATATGGCTACACCTTC. Protein product: CASSPVGGEYGYTF. The chain is built from TRBV7-2 and TRBJ1-2; 7 bases line up with TRBD1. The germline gives CDR1 SGHTA, CDR2 FQGNSA. J gave up 5 bases and V 5 bases, and 8 bases lay outside the gene matches. The CDR3 contains 14 residues.

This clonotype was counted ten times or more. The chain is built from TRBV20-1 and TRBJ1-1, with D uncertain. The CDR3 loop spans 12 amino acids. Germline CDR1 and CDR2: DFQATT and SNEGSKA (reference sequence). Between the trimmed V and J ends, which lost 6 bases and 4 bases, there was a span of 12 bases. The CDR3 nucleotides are TGCAGTGCCCGACGGGTGGGCACTGAAGCTTTCTTT. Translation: CSARRVGTEAFF.